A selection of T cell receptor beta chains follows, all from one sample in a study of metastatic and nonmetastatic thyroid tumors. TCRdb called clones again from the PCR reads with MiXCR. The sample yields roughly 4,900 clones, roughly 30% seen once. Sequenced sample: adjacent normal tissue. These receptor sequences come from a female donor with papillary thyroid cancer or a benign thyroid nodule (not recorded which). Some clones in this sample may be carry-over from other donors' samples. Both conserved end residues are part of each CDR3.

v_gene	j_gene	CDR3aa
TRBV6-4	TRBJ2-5	CASSVQGTQYF
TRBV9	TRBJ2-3	CASSDHSGRATDTQYF
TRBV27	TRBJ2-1	CANTRSPPGTGYNEQFF
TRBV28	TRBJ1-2	CASSSPNRHYGYTF
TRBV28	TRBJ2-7	CASCLGTTYVEDF
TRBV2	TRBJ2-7	CASRSGTQSYEQYF
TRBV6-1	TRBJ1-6	CASRTSPGWNSPLHF
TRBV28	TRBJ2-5	CASRPALQSHGTQYF
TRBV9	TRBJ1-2	CASSPPFHGGGYTF
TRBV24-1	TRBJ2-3	CSTIGREGSDTQYF
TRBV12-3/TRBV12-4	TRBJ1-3	CASSLGFSGNTIYF
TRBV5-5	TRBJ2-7	CASSLLLGRAAYEQYF
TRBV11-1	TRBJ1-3	CASSKTGETGNTIYF
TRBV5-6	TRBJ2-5	CASSRGLAETQYF
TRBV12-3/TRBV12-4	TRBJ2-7	CASRPGLAGGGYEQYF
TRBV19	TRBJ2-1	CASSPTGGGPRNEQFF
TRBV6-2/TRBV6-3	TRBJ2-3	CASREAGFHTDTQYF
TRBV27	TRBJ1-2	CASSDRGQTARNGYTF
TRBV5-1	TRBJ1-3	CASSLTSLSGNTIYF
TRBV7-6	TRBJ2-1	CASSLTPSGSSYNEQFF
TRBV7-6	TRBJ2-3	CASSRPSGSKDTQYF
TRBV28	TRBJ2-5	CASSIGQLEETQYF
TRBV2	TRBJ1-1	CASEGTSSTEAFF
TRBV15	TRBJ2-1	CATSRETHQFF
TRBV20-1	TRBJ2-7	CSANPSLLAATRYEQYF
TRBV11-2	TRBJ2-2	CASSPPGLAYAGELFF